This TCR beta chain stems from a study of T cell responses to AZD1222 COVID-19 vaccine. CDR3 length: 15 amino acids. Germline loops: CDR1 MDHEN, CDR2 SYDVKM. The germline V and J ends were trimmed by 4 bases and 4 bases, with 13 bases remaining between them. This clone was recorded only once. TCRdb's copy holds only in-frame clones and misses some; the assay was immunoSEQ multiplex PCR. The table has around 80,000 clones, over 75% seen once. The TCR sequence derives from an adult who received the AZD1222 COVID-19 vaccine. This sample comprised peripheral blood, obtained 28 days after the second AZD1222 dose. The chain is built from TRBV28 and TRBJ1-4; D is unclear. The CDR3 sequence: CASSSWTGLNEKLFF. The CDR3 DNA follows: TGTGCCAGCAGTTCCTGGACGGGCCTTAATGAAAAACTGTTTTTT.